Listed below are T cell receptor beta chains from one sample, sequenced in a study of blood T cell repertoires in COVID-19. The data were produced by immunoSEQ multiplex PCR, yet TCRdb's version contains in-frame clones alone and is incomplete. This table holds 30,000 to 40,000 clones, around 80% found once. Sequenced sample: peripheral blood. The receptors were gathered from a man older than 75 with active or convalescent COVID-19. Both conserved end residues are part of each CDR3. The D gene is left open where the match is weak. The size entry is marked missing in some rows and otherwise reads once, few, many or a size class.

J gene,clone size,V gene,D gene,CDR3 protein,CDR3 DNA
TRBJ2-2,.,TRBV29-1,TRBD2,CSVELRTSGNTGELFF,TGCAGCGTTGAACTGCGGACTAGCGGTAACACCGGGGAGCTGTTTTTT
TRBJ2-2,once,TRBV5-1,.,CASSPGVAPGTGELFF,TGCGCCAGCAGCCCGGGGGTCGCACCAGGCACCGGGGAGCTGTTTTTT
TRBJ2-6,.,TRBV19,TRBD2,CASSRGGTPSGANVLTF,TGTGCCAGTAGTAGGGGGGGGACTCCCTCTGGGGCCAACGTCCTGACTTTC
TRBJ2-3,.,TRBV9,.,CASSESGDAQYF,TGTGCCAGCAGCGAGTCGGGAGATGCGCAGTATTTT
TRBJ2-2,.,TRBV7-9,.,CASSLLQGAGELFF,TGTGCCAGCAGCTTACTGCAGGGCGCCGGGGAGCTGTTTTTT
TRBJ2-1,.,TRBV9,.,CASSTQGGPYNEQFF,TGTGCCAGCAGCACTCAGGGGGGCCCCTACAATGAGCAGTTCTTC
TRBJ2-3,.,TRBV6-4,.,CASSPSRTDTQYF,TGTGCCAGCAGTCCTAGCCGCACAGATACGCAGTATTTT
TRBJ1-5,.,TRBV19,.,CASSIRSAGARSEHF,TGTGCCAGTAGTATCCGGTCGGCAGGGGCCCGTTCCGAGCATTTT
TRBJ1-5,.,TRBV27,.,CASSFVGGRQPQHF,TGTGCCAGCAGTTTCGTCGGCGGGCGTCAGCCCCAGCATTTT
TRBJ1-1,once,TRBV6-5,.,CARAQEIEAFF,TGTGCCAGGGCACAGGAGATTGAAGCTTTCTTT
TRBJ1-1,few,TRBV5-1,.,CASSLGGGRLNTEAFF,TGCGCCAGCAGCTTGGGTGGGGGGAGGCTGAACACTGAAGCTTTCTTT
TRBJ2-7,.,TRBV28,TRBD1,CASTPLTRTGSSYEQYF,TGTGCCAGCACCCCTTTAACGCGGACAGGGAGCTCCTACGAGCAGTACTTC
TRBJ2-3,once,TRBV11-2,TRBD1,CASSFRQGGTDTQYF,TGTGCCAGCAGCTTTCGACAGGGTGGGACAGATACGCAGTATTTT
TRBJ2-7,.,TRBV2,TRBD1,CASSAGTGYEQYF,TGTGCCAGCAGCGCCGGGACAGGGTACGAGCAGTACTTC
TRBJ2-7,.,TRBV7-2,.,CASSPYGGENEQYF,TGTGCCAGCAGCCCTTATGGGGGCGAGAACGAGCAGTACTTC
TRBJ2-2,.,TRBV5-1,TRBD2,CASSYRGGGHTGELFF,TGCGCCAGCAGCTACCGTGGCGGGGGTCACACCGGGGAGCTGTTTTTT
TRBJ2-1,.,TRBV11-2,TRBD1,CASSQQGRGYNEQFF,TGTGCCAGCAGCCAACAGGGGCGAGGGTACAATGAGCAGTTCTTC
TRBJ1-4,.,TRBV10-3,.,CAISESQGGGEKLFF,TGTGCCATCAGTGAGTCCCAGGGTGGTGGTGAAAAACTGTTTTTT
TRBJ2-1,.,TRBV7-3,TRBD2,CASSFGTSGETMFF,TGTGCCAGCAGCTTCGGGACTAGCGGGGAGACAATGTTCTTC
TRBJ2-7,few,TRBV2,.,CASSEWGGAAYEQYF,TGTGCCAGCAGTGAATGGGGCGGTGCGGCCTACGAGCAGTACTTC
TRBJ2-3,.,TRBV7-9,.,CASSLVADTQYF,TGTGCCAGCAGCTTAGTAGCAGATACGCAGTATTTT
TRBJ2-1,.,TRBV15,.,CATSRDQGSEQFF,TGTGCCACCAGCAGGGACCAGGGGAGTGAGCAGTTCTTC
TRBJ2-1,once,TRBV11-2,TRBD2,CASSLFSTGGLFF,TGTGCCAGCAGCTTATTCTCCACGGGAGGCCTGTTCTTC
TRBJ2-3,.,TRBV24-1,TRBD1,CATSDPGQGITNTQYF,TGTGCCACCAGTGACCCCGGACAGGGGATCACGAATACGCAGTATTTT
TRBJ2-7,.,TRBV29-1,.,CSVVHAYEQYF,TGCAGCGTTGTCCATGCCTACGAGCAGTACTTC
TRBJ1-5,.,TRBV19,TRBD1,CASSIHTGDGNQPQHF,TGTGCCAGTAGTATACACACAGGGGATGGCAATCAGCCCCAGCATTTT
TRBJ2-3,.,TRBV7-2,.,CASSATTSTDTQYF,TGTGCCAGCAGCGCGACGACTAGCACAGATACGCAGTATTTT
TRBJ2-5,few,TRBV7-9,TRBD2,CASSPRRLAGFETQYF,TGTGCCAGCAGCCCACGGCGGCTAGCGGGGTTCGAGACCCAGTACTTC
TRBJ1-1,.,TRBV28,.,CASSFNGEAFF,TGTGCCAGCAGTTTTAACGGTGAAGCTTTCTTT
TRBJ2-1,.,TRBV4-3,.,CASSQTEGGTYNEQFF,TGCGCCAGCAGCCAGACCGAGGGGGGGACCTACAATGAGCAGTTCTTC
TRBJ2-1,.,TRBV27,TRBD2,CASRRAGGTGNEQFF,TGTGCCAGTCGCCGGGCGGGAGGAACAGGTAATGAGCAGTTCTTC
TRBJ2-7,.,TRBV28,.,CASSLIADSYEQYF,TGTGCCAGCAGTTTAATAGCGGACTCCTACGAGCAGTACTTC
TRBJ2-1,.,TRBV5-4,.,CASSRDSLTYNEQFF,TGTGCCAGCAGTCGGGACTCCTTAACCTACAATGAGCAGTTCTTC
TRBJ1-2,.,TRBV18,.,CASSGSRYGYTF,TGTGCCAGCTCCGGGTCCCGCTATGGCTACACCTTC
TRBJ1-1,.,TRBV6-5,TRBD1,CASTKQGPGNTEAFF,TGTGCCAGCACCAAACAGGGGCCTGGGAACACTGAAGCTTTCTTT
TRBJ1-3,.,TRBV27,.,CASSLGGPGNTIYF,TGTGCCAGCAGTTTAGGGGGCCCTGGAAACACCATATATTTT
TRBJ1-2,.,TRBV5-1,.,CASSLVDGSNYGYTF,TGCGCCAGCAGCTTGGTGGACGGGAGTAACTATGGCTACACCTTC
TRBJ2-1,.,TRBV19,TRBD2,CASSKGLALNEQFF,TGTGCCAGTAGTAAAGGACTAGCGCTCAATGAGCAGTTCTTC
TRBJ1-4,.,TRBV5-4,.,CASSSRDQDRSLMFF,TGTGCCAGCAGCTCCCGAGACCAAGACAGGTCACTTATGTTTTTT
TRBJ2-7,few,TRBV2,.,CASISCEQYF,TGTGCCAGCATTTCTTGCGAGCAGTACTTC
TRBJ2-7,.,TRBV6-6,.,CASSYSGQRDEQYF,TGTGCCAGCAGTTACTCGGGACAGCGGGACGAGCAGTACTTC
TRBJ1-2,.,TRBV5-1,.,CASSLAGGTQRGNDGYTF,TGCGCCAGCAGCTTGGCGGGAGGCACCCAACGAGGGAATGATGGCTACACCTTC
TRBJ1-6,.,TRBV6-5,TRBD1,CASSYSSQGAVSPLHF,TGTGCCAGCAGTTACTCTAGTCAGGGGGCGGTTTCACCCCTCCACTTT
TRBJ1-1,few,TRBV18,TRBD1,CASSPSGGDTEAFF,TGTGCCAGCTCACCATCAGGGGGAGACACTGAAGCTTTCTTT
TRBJ2-7,.,TRBV29-1,.,CSVEERGNEQYF,TGCAGCGTTGAGGAGAGGGGGAACGAGCAGTACTTC